This T cell receptor (beta chain) appears in the sequencing data of a study of brain T cells in children with intractable seizures. The sequenced cases were selected for having the highest brain T cell transcript signatures. Patients received at least one anti-epileptic drug before surgery. TCRdb's table, derived via immunoSEQ multiplex PCR, lists solely in-frame clones and lacks some. Of 100,000 to 120,000 clones in the sample, around 94% are singletons; the top ten hold 3.8%. Concerning this clone itself: The target antigen is unknown.

Study results and caveats: Only CDR3 sequence similarity suggested viral specificity, without known HCMV serostatus. Pre-surgery blood may have been undersampled, hiding some clones.

This receptor was taken from a boy in the first two years of life with hemimegalencephaly and intractable seizures. The sequenced sample was peripheral blood, obtained at surgery.

The CDR3 reads CASSEGLAGGPAQYEQYF. DNA for the CDR3: TGTGCCAGCAGTGAAGGACTAGCGGGAGGGCCGGCCCAATACGAGCAGTACTTC. The chain has TRBV6-1 and TRBJ2-7, with 14 bases matching TRBD2. Trimming cost V 1 base and J 4 bases; bases outside gene matches: 9. The CDR3 totals 18 residues. Germline CDR1 reads MNHNS; CDR2 reads SASEGT.